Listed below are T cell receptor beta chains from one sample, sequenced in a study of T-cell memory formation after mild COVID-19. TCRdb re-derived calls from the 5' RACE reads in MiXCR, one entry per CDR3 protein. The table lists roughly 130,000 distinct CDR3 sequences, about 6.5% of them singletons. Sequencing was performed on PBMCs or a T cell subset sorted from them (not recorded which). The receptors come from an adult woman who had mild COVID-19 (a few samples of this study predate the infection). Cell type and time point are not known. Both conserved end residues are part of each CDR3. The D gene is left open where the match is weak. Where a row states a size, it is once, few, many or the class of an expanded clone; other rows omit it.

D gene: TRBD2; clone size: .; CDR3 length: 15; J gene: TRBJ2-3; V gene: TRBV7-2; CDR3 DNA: TGTGCCAGCACCCGCGATCTAGCGGGCACAGATACGCAGTATTTT; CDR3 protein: CASTRDLAGTDTQYF
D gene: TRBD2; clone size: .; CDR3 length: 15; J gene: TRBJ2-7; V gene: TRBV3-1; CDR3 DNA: TGTGCCAGCAGCCCTGGGGTAGCGGGAACTTACGAGCAGTACTTC; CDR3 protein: CASSPGVAGTYEQYF
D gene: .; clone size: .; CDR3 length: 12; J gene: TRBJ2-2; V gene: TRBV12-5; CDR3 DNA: TGTGCTAGTGGTTTGGTACGGAGGGAGCTGTTTTTT; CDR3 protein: CASGLVRRELFF
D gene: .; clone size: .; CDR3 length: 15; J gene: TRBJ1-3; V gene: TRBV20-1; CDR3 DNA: TGCAGTGCTAGACCGTCTTCCTACTCTGGAAACACCATATATTTT; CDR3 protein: CSARPSSYSGNTIYF
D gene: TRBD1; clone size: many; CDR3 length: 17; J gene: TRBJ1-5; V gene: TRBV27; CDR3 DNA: TGTGCCAGCGGAGGGACAGGGGGCCTGTATGGCAATCAGCCCCAGCATTTT; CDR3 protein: CASGGTGGLYGNQPQHF
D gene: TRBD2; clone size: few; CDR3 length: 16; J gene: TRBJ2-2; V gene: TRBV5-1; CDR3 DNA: TGCGCCAGCAGTTTAGTACTAGCGGGCGCCACCGGGGAGCTGTTTTTT; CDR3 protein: CASSLVLAGATGELFF
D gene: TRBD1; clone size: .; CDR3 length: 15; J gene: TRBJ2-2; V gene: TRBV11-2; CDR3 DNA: TGTGCCAGCAGCCAGGACAGGGGCCTCCCTGGGGAGCTGTTTTTT; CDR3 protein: CASSQDRGLPGELFF
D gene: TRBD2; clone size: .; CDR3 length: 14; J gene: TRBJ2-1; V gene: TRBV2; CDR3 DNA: TGTGCCTCTGAAGGAGGACTAGCGGGGAATGAGCAGTTCTTC; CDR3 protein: CASEGGLAGNEQFF
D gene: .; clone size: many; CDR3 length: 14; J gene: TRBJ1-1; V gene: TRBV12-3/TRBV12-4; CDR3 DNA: TGTGCCAGCAGTTTATCCGGGGGGAACACTGAAGCTTTCTTT; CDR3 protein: CASSLSGGNTEAFF
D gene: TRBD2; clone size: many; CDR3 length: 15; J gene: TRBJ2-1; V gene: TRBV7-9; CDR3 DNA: TGTGCCAGCAGTCAGGGGACTAGCGGCAACAATGAGCAGTTCTTC; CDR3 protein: CASSQGTSGNNEQFF
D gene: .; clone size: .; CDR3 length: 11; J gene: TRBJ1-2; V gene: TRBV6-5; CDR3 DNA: TGTGCCAGCAGTTCCCCCCGAGCTACTACCTTC; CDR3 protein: CASSSPRATTF
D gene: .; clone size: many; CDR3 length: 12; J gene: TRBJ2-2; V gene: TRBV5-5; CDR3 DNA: TGTGCCAGCAGCTTGGAGATCGGGGAGCTGTTTTTT; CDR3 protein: CASSLEIGELFF
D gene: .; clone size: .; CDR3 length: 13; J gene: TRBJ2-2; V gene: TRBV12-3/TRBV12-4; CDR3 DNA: TGTGCCAGCAGTTTCCGGAGCACCGGGGAGCTGTTTTTT; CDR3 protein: CASSFRSTGELFF
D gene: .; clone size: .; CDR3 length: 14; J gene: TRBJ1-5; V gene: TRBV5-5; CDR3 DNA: TGTGCCAGCAGCTTATCCTGGGGAAATCAGCCCCAGCATTTT; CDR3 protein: CASSLSWGNQPQHF
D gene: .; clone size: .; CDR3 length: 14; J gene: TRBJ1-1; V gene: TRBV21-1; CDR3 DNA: TGTGCCAGCAGCAAGGGGGACAGGGGGCATGAAGCTTTCTTT; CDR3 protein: CASSKGDRGHEAFF
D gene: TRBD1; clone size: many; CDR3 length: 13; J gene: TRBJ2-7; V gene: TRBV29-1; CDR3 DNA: TGCAGCGTTGACTCACCAAGGGGGCAGGGGCAGTACTTC; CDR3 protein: CSVDSPRGQGQYF
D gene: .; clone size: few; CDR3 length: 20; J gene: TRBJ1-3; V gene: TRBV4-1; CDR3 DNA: TGCGCCAGCAGCCAGGGCCGCGCCCGCCGGTCGAAGGCCTCTGGAAACACCATATATTTT; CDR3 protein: CASSQGRARRSKASGNTIYF
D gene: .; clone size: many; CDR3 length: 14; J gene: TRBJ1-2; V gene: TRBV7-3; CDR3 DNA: TGTGCCAGCAGCTTAACGGGGAGGGACTATGGCTACACCTTC; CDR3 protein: CASSLTGRDYGYTF
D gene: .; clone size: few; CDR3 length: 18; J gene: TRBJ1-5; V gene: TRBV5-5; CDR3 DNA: TGTGCCAGCAGCTTGGGGGATGGACAAACCTTTAGCAATCAGCCCCAGCATTTT; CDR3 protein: CASSLGDGQTFSNQPQHF
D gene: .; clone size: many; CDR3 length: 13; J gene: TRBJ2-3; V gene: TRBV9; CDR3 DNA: TGTGCCAGCAGCGTTCGGACGGAAGATACGCAGTATTTT; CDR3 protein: CASSVRTEDTQYF
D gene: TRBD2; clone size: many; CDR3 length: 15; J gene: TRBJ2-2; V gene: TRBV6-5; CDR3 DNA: TGTGCCATAAAGGCACTAGCGGGAGGAACCGGGGAGCTGTTTTTT; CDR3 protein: CAIKALAGGTGELFF
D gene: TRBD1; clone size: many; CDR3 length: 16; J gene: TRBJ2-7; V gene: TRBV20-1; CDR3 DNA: TGCAGTGCTAGAGAGACCCCCGGGACAGGGGACCACGAGCAGTACTTC; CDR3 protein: CSARETPGTGDHEQYF
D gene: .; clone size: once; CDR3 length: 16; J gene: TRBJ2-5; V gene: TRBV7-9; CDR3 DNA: TGTGCCAGCAGCTTAACGATTGGGACTCTGGGGGAGACCCAGTACTTC; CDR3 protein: CASSLTIGTLGETQYF
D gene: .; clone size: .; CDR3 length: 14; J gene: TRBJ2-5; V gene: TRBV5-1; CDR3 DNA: TGCGCCAGCAGCACCCGGGGCCCCGGGGAGACCCAGTACTTC; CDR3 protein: CASSTRGPGETQYF
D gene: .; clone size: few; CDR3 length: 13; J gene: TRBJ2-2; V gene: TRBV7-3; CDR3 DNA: TGTGCCAGCAGCCCGGATCATCCCGGGGAGCTGTTTTTT; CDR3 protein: CASSPDHPGELFF
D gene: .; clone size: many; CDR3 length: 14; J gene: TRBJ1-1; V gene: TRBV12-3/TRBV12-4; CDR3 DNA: TGTGCCAGCACCACCTTGGCCAGGAACACTGAAGCTTTCTTT; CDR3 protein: CASTTLARNTEAFF
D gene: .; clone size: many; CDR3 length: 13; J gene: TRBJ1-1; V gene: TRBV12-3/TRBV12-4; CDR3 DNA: TGTGCCAGCAGTTTAGAAGGGTTGGGTGAAGCTTTCTTT; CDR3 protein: CASSLEGLGEAFF
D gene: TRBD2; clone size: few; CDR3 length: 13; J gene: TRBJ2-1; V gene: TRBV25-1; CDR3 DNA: TGTGCCAGCAGGGTAGCGGGCGGGGCTGAGCAGTTCTTC; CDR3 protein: CASRVAGGAEQFF
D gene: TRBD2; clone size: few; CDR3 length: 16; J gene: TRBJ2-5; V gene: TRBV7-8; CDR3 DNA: TGTGCCAGCAGCTTACATAGCGGGGGGCCTCAAGAGACCCAGTACTTC; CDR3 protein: CASSLHSGGPQETQYF
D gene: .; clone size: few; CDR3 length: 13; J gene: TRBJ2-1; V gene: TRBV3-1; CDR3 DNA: TGTGCCAGCAGCCACTCGAATTTGGATGAGCAGTTCTTC; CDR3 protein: CASSHSNLDEQFF
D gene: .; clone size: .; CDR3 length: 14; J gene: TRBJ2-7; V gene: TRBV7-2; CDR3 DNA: TGTGCCAGCAGCGAAGCTACCGGGAACTACGAGCAGTACTTC; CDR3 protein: CASSEATGNYEQYF
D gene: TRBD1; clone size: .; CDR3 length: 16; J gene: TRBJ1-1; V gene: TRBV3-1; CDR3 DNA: TGTGCCAGCAGACTAGGGACAGGGACCTTGAACACTGAAGCTTTCTTT; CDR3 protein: CASRLGTGTLNTEAFF
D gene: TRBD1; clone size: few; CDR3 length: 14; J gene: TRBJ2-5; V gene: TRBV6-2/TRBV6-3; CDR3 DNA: TGTGCCAGCAGTTATCGGGACAGAAAAGAGACCCAGTACTTC; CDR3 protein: CASSYRDRKETQYF
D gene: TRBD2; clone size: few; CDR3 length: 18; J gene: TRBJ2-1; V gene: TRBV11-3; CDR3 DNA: TGTGCCAGCAGCTCAGGAGCTAGCGGGAGGAGGAAAAGGAATGAGCAGTTCTTC; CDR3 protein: CASSSGASGRRKRNEQFF
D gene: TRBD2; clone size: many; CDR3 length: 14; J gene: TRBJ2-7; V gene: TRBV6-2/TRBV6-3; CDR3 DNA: TGTGCCAGCAGTTACGGCGGGAGTAACTACGAGCAGTACTTC; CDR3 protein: CASSYGGSNYEQYF
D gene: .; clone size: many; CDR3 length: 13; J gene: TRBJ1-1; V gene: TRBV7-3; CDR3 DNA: TGTGCCAGCAGCTCACAGGGAAACACTGAAGCTTTCTTT; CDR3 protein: CASSSQGNTEAFF